The rows below give T cell receptor beta chains drawn from one sample of a study of blood T cell repertoires in COVID-19. Only in-frame clones appear in the TCRdb table, and some are missing; sequencing was by immunoSEQ multiplex PCR. The table shows 410,000 or so clones, with more than 80% occurring only once. Sequences were obtained from peripheral blood. These receptors came from a woman between 25 and 40 years old with active or convalescent COVID-19. Each CDR3 is given with its conserved first and last residue. D genes are given only for firm matches.

CDR3: CASSLGETGSYGYTF
D: NA
V: TRBV5-6
J: TRBJ1-2

CDR3: CASSGRGSQPQHF
D: NA
V: TRBV19
J: TRBJ1-5

CDR3: CASSSPGRGSPLHF
D: NA
V: TRBV7-9
J: TRBJ1-6

CDR3: CASSFGRYEQYF
D: NA
V: TRBV28
J: TRBJ2-7

CDR3: CASSPGLAANEQFF
D: TRBD2
V: TRBV6-2/TRBV6-3
J: TRBJ2-1

CDR3: CASSSDRDPGELFF
D: TRBD1
V: TRBV5-4
J: TRBJ2-2

CDR3: CATSRVTGPTEAFF
D: NA
V: TRBV15
J: TRBJ1-1

CDR3: CASSPNGNSGETQYF
D: NA
V: TRBV27
J: TRBJ2-5

CDR3: CASSPGQGSEKLFF
D: TRBD1
V: TRBV7-8
J: TRBJ1-4

CDR3: CAWSVLPFKNIQYF
D: NA
V: TRBV30
J: TRBJ2-4

CDR3: CASSPAGFEAFF
D: NA
V: TRBV6-5
J: TRBJ1-1

CDR3: CASRPGSGTEAFF
D: NA
V: TRBV10-1
J: TRBJ1-1

CDR3: CASSDPDRVNYGYTF
D: TRBD1
V: TRBV2
J: TRBJ1-2

CDR3: CASSPREHLYGYTF
D: NA
V: TRBV18
J: TRBJ1-2

CDR3: CASSLFSPDRGHQETQYF
D: TRBD1
V: TRBV18
J: TRBJ2-5

CDR3: CASSSSPPGQGYGYTF
D: TRBD1
V: TRBV27
J: TRBJ1-2

CDR3: CASSWASGREKADTQYF
D: TRBD2
V: TRBV5-1
J: TRBJ2-3

CDR3: CASSLKSTATNYGYTF
D: NA
V: TRBV18
J: TRBJ1-2

CDR3: CASSPGPSGSYEQYF
D: TRBD2
V: TRBV5-1
J: TRBJ2-7

CDR3: CASSPATGGTEAFF
D: TRBD1
V: TRBV5-1
J: TRBJ1-1